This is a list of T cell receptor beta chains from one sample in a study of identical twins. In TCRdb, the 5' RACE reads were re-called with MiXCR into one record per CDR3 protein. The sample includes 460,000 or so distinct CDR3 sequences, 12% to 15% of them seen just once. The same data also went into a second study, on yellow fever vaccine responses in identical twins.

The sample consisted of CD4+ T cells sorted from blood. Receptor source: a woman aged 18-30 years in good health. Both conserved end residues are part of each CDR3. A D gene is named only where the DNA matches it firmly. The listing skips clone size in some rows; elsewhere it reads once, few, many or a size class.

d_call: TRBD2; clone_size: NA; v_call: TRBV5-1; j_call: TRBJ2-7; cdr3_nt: TGCGCCAGCAGCTATTTGTCGGGGACTATCTACGAGCAGTACTTC; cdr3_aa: CASSYLSGTIYEQYF
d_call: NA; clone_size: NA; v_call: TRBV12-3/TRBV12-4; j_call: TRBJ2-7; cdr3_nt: TGTGCCAGCAGTTCAGATATACAGGGTTACGACGAGCAGTACTTC; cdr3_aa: CASSSDIQGYDEQYF
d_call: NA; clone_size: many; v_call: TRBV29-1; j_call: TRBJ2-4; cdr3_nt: TGCAGCGTTGAAGATGATCAGTACTTC; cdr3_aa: CSVEDDQYF
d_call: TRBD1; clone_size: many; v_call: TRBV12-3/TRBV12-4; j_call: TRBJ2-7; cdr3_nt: TGTGCCAGCAGTTTATCAAACAGGGGCCACGAGCAGTACTTC; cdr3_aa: CASSLSNRGHEQYF
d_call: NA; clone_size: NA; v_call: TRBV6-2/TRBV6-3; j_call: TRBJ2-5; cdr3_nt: TGTGCCAGCAATGATAGAGAGACCCAGTACTTC; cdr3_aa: CASNDRETQYF
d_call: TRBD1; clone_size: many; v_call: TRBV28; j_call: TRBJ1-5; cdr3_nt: TGTGCCAGCAGTACCGGGACAGGGGTGATTGGCAATCAGCCCCAGCATTTT; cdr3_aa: CASSTGTGVIGNQPQHF
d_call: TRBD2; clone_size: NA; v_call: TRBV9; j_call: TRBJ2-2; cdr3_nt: TGTGCCAGCAGCTATTTCGGGCTAGCGGGGAACACCGGGGAGCTGTTTTTT; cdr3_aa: CASSYFGLAGNTGELFF
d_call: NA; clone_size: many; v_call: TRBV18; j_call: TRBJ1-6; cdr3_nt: TGTGCCAGCTCACCCGGGACGGGGAATTCACCCCTCCACTTT; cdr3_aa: CASSPGTGNSPLHF
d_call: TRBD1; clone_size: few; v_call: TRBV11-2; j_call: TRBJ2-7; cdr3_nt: TGTGCCAGCAGCTCAGACCTCAGGGGGGAGCAGTACTTC; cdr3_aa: CASSSDLRGEQYF
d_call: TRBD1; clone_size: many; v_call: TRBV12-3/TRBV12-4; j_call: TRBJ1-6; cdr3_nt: TGTGCCAGCAAAACGACCGGGACAGGGAATTCACCCCTCCACTTT; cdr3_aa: CASKTTGTGNSPLHF
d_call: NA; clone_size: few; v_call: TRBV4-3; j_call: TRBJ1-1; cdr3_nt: TGCGCCAGCAGCCAAGAACGACTGGGAAAGGGGATAACTTTCTTT; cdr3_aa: CASSQERLGKGITFF
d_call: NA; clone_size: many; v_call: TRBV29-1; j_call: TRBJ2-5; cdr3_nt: TGCAGCGGTGACCCGGGACTGAGGGGGGAGACCCAGTACTTC; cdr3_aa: CSGDPGLRGETQYF
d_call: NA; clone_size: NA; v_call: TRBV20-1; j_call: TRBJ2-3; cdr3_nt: TGCAGTGCTAGTGGGGGGTTCCGTGGTACAGATACGCAGTATTTT; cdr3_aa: CSASGGFRGTDTQYF
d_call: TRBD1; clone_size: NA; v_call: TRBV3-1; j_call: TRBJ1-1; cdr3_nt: TGTGCCAGCAGCCAGAGGGACAGCCCCAGCACTGAAGCTTTCTTT; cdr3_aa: CASSQRDSPSTEAFF
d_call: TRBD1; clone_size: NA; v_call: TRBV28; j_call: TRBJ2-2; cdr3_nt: TGTGTCAGCAATATAAAAACCGGGACAGGGGGTGGCACCGGGGAGCTGTTTTTT; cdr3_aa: CVSNIKTGTGGGTGELFF
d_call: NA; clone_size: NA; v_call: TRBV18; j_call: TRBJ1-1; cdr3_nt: TGTGCCAGCTCACCTGCCGGACGGAGGAACACTGAAGCTTTCTTT; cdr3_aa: CASSPAGRRNTEAFF
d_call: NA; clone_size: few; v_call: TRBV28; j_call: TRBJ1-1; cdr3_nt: TGTGCCAGCAGTTACCCGGCCGCTAACACTGAAGCTTTCTTT; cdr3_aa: CASSYPAANTEAFF
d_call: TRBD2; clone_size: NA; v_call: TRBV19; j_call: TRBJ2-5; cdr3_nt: TGTGCCAGTAGTGTGATCGGAAGCGGGAAAGAGACCCAGTACTTC; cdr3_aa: CASSVIGSGKETQYF
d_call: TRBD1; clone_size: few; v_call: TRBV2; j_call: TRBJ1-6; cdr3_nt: TGTGCCAGCAGACCCGGGACAGCCGGGGATTCACCCCTCCACTTT; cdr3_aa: CASRPGTAGDSPLHF
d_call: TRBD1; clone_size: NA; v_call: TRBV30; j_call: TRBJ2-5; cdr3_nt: TGTGCCTGGAGTGTTGGGACAGTTCAAGAGACCCAGTACTTC; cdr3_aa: CAWSVGTVQETQYF
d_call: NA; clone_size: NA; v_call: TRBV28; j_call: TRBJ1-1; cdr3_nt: TGTGCCAGCAGTTTGGTTAGGGCGAACACTGAAGCTTTCTTT; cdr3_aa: CASSLVRANTEAFF
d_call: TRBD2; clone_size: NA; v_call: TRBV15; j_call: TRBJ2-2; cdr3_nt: TGTGCCACCAGCAGAGATAGTTCGAGCGGGAGGAACACCGGGGAGCTGTTTTTT; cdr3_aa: CATSRDSSSGRNTGELFF
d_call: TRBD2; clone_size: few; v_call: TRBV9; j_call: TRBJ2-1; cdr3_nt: TGTGCCAGCAGCGTAGGTGCCAGCGGGAGTTCGGTTGAGCAGTTCTTC; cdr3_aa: CASSVGASGSSVEQFF
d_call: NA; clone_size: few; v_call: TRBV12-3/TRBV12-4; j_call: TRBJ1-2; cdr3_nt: TGTGCCAGCAGTTTAGGGGGGCTTCACTATGGCTACACCTTC; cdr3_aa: CASSLGGLHYGYTF
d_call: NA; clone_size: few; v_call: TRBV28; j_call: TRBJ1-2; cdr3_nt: TGTGCCAGCACCCAAACGCTGGGCTATGGCTACACCTTC; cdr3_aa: CASTQTLGYGYTF
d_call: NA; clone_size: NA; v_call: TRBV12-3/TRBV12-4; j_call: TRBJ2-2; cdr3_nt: TGTGCCAGTGCAAACGACGGAGGTGCTGGGGTCACCGGGGAGCTGTTTTTT; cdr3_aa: CASANDGGAGVTGELFF
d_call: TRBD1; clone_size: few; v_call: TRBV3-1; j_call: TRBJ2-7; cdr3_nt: TGTGCCAGCAGTCTATTCCCATGGGGGACAGAGAGCTCCTACGAGCAGTACTTC; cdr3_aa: CASSLFPWGTESSYEQYF
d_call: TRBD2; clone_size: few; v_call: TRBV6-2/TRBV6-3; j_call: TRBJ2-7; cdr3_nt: TGTGCCAGCAGCGCGACTGTCTGGCGGGAGAAGTCGGACGAGCAGTACTTC; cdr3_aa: CASSATVWREKSDEQYF
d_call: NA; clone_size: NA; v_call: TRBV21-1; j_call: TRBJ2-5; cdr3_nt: TGTGCCAGCAGCACGAATCTAGGGGAGACCCAGTACTTC; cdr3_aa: CASSTNLGETQYF